The 19 T cell receptor beta chains listed next were all sequenced from one sample in a study of T cells in Graves' hyperthyroidism and ophthalmopathy (dated by TCRdb to between 2017 and 2020). Library preparation used multiplex PCR. Sequencing was carried out with an Illumina HiSeq 2000. Amplification of TCR beta CDR3 regions was carried out from RNA transcripts. The TCR CDR3 was subjected to a first round of RT-PCR using the HTBI primer set and the Qiagen OneStep RT-PCR kit. The public reads were quality trimmed at Q25 with fastp and then assembled into clones with MiXCR by TCRdb, keeping productive beta chains. Records with the same CDR3 protein are collapsed into one entry carrying the most frequent genes and DNA. The sample table lists approximately 400,000 distinct CDR3 sequences, more than 12% of them with a count of one. 25% to 30% of the sample is in the top ten clones. The sequenced material came from blood. These receptors originate from a man aged 45-60 years with Graves' ophthalmopathy.

This clonotype was picked up many times. This chain connects TRBV28 to TRBJ2-1; 11 bases fit TRBD2. CDR1 is MDHEN, CDR2 SYDVKM, per germline. The CDR3 sequence is 17 residues long. Trimming took 6 bases from V and 9 from J; bases not matched to a gene: 16. CDR3 sequence: CASRTGASGRFVGEQFF. The CDR3 DNA sequence: TGTGCCAGCAGAACCGGAGCTAGCGGGAGGTTTGTCGGTGAGCAGTTCTTC.

This clonotype has a handful of counts. The V call is TRBV18, the J call TRBJ2-3; possible D gene TRBD2, 6 bases. V gave up 1 base and J gave up 6 bases, with 8 bases separating them. The CDR3 contains 13 residues. CDR1 is KGHSH, CDR2 LQKENI, per germline. The CDR3 coding sequence is TGTGCCAGCTCACCACATCGGGGGGATACGCAGTATTTT. Its translation: CASSPHRGDTQYF.

In this sample, this clonotype turned up many times. The CDR3 sequence is CASSFGRESPTDTQYF. In nucleotides, the CDR3 is TGTGCCAGCAGTTTTGGGCGGGAGTCCCCGACAGATACGCAGTATTTT. The V and J genes are TRBV28 and TRBJ2-3; 7 bases fit TRBD2. The CDR3 sequence is 16 residues long. V shed 3 bases and J 3 bases; nucleotides not matched to a gene: 9. Germline V gene data show CDR1 as MDHEN and CDR2 as SYDVKM.

In this sample, this clonotype turned up a few times. The chain carries TRBV6-1 and TRBJ2-5; 7 bases are a match to TRBD2. J lost 7 bases, V lost 6 bases, and 14 bases had no gene match. The CDR3 is 15 amino acids. Germline values: CDR1 MNHNS, CDR2 SASEGT. The CDR3 is CASRQAGLESGTQYF. Here the CDR3 DNA reads TGTGCCAGCAGGCAGGCCGGACTAGAATCTGGGACCCAGTACTTC.

This clonotype was detected ten times or more. CDR3 region: CSARDQGPRTDTQYF. Here the CDR3 DNA reads TGCAGTGCTAGAGATCAGGGCCCCCGCACAGATACGCAGTATTTT. The chain recombines TRBV20-1 with TRBJ2-3, with TRBD1 as a possible D gene (5 bases). The CDR3 consists of 15 residues. Trimming shortened V by 0 bases and J by 1 base, and 11 bases separated the two germline ends. Per germline, CDR1 DFQATT and CDR2 SNEGSKA (reference sequence).

The CDR3 nucleotides are TGTGCCAGCAACCCTCGGGGTGGTAATCAGCCCCAGCATTTT. Its protein product is CASNPRGGNQPQHF. The V gene is TRBV9, the J gene TRBJ1-5, with D uncertain. The germline gives CDR1 SGDLS, CDR2 YYNGEE. Trimming removed 6 bases from V and 4 bases from J, with 14 bases in between. The CDR3 runs 14 residues.

There are a few counts of this clonotype. The chain has TRBV5-6 and TRBJ2-2; D call uncertain. The CDR3 sequence is 13 residues long. CDR1 SGHDT and CDR2 YYEEEE come from the germline V gene. V was pared by 4 bases and J by 6 bases, with 10 bases between. In DNA form, the CDR3 reads TGTGCCAGCAGCCCGAGACGGGCCGGGGAGCTGTTTTTT. Its protein is CASSPRRAGELFF.

This clonotype has a count of ten or more. The chain uses TRBV7-8 and TRBJ2-3; D is undetermined. The V end lost 5 bases, the J end lost 4 bases, and 10 bases lay between the germline ends. The germline V gene has CDR1 SGHVS and CDR2 FQNEAQ. The CDR3 is made up of 13 amino acids. DNA for the CDR3: TGTGCCAGCAGCGCTGGACGCGCAGATACGCAGTATTTT. Translation: CASSAGRADTQYF.

This clonotype was recorded many times. The chain has TRBV18 and TRBJ1-1, with D unresolved. CDR1 is KGHSH, CDR2 LQKENI, per germline. V was pared by 3 bases and J by 8 bases, with 13 bases between. The CDR3 covers 13 residues. The CDR3 sequence: CASSPAIQGEAFF. The CDR3 bases are TGTGCCAGCTCACCCGCTATCCAAGGGGAAGCTTTCTTT.

The chain has TRBV9 and TRBJ2-5; D is perhaps TRBD2 (5 bases). CDR3 size: 14 residues. In germline, CDR1 is SGDLS, CDR2 YYNGEE. Trimming stripped 3 bases from V and 0 bases from J, with 9 bases between. DNA of the CDR3: TGTGCCAGCAGCGAGGACTGGGACCAAGAGACCCAGTACTTC. Residues: CASSEDWDQETQYF.

This clonotype was observed at least ten times. The V gene is TRBV7-6, the J gene TRBJ2-7, with 12 bases fitting TRBD2. V lost 5 bases and J lost 3; bases outside the gene matches: 14. Germline V CDR1 and CDR2: SGHVS, FNYEAQ. The CDR3 length is 18 residues. CDR3 region: CASSPRRLAGDPVYEQYF. The CDR3 coding sequence is TGTGCCAGCAGCCCTAGGAGACTAGCGGGAGACCCGGTCTACGAGCAGTACTTC.

V is TRBV29-1 and J is TRBJ2-7, with 7 bases aligning to TRBD1. The CDR3 covers 13 residues. Germline V lookup: CDR1 SQVTM, CDR2 ANQGSEA. V dropped 6 bases and J dropped 6; count of bases not matched to a gene: 11. CDR3 sequence (DNA): TGCAGCGTCCGGACAGGTCAAGGGTTCGAGCAGTACTTC. Translated, it gives CSVRTGQGFEQYF.

This clonotype was seen repeatedly, ten times or more. J is TRBJ2-1 and V is TRBV6-1; TRBD2 matches at 9 bases. The V segment lost 5 bases and the J segment 9 bases; nucleotides outside the gene matches: 20. CDR1 is MNHNS and CDR2 is SASEGT in the germline V gene. The CDR3 is made up of 18 amino acids. In DNA, the CDR3 is TGTGCCAGCAGTCCCGACCGGCGGGGTAGTCTAGCGGGAACTGAGCAGTTCTTC. As protein: CASSPDRRGSLAGTEQFF.

The chain links TRBV7-9 to TRBJ2-1; TRBD2 might be the D (7 bases). Germline CDR1 is SEHNR and CDR2 is FQNEAQ (reference sequence). V was shortened by 6 bases and J by 10 bases, with 19 bases between the two germline ends. The CDR3 runs 14 residues. The CDR3 loop is CASRYREGIGEQFF. Here the CDR3 DNA reads TGTGCCAGCAGATACAGGGAGGGGATTGGGGAGCAGTTCTTC.

The table lists this clonotype with a few counts. V and J are TRBV20-1 and TRBJ2-7; TRBD1 aligns across 10 bases. CDR3 length: 17 residues. The J segment lost 1 base and the V segment lost 1 base, leaving 10 bases of the junction unmatched. The V gene's germline CDR1 is DFQATT and CDR2 SNEGSKA (reference sequence). CDR3 coding DNA: TGCAGTGCTAGAGCCGCTTCAGGGACAGGGGCTTCCTACGAGCAGTACTTC. Translated: CSARAASGTGASYEQYF.

This clonotype was picked up many times. The chain employs TRBV28 and TRBJ2-1; the D gene is possibly TRBD2 (6 bases). Germline V gene lookup returns CDR1 MDHEN and CDR2 SYDVKM. The CDR3 runs to 16 residues. V shed 3 bases and J shed 2 bases, with 14 bases lying between them. This CDR3 reads CASSFSFGSTYNEQFF. The CDR3 DNA reads as TGTGCCAGCAGTTTTTCGTTCGGGAGCACCTACAATGAGCAGTTCTTC.

This clonotype has at least ten counts. This chain links TRBV13 with TRBJ1-2; no definite D call. CDR3 length equals 16 residues. Trimming took off 3 bases at V and 2 bases at J, with 16 bases between the two ends. CDR1 and CDR2 from the germline V gene are PRHDT and FYEKMQ (reference sequence). CDR3 amino acids: CASSLYSNTLNYGYTF. CDR3 nucleotide sequence: TGTGCCAGCAGCTTGTACAGCAACACCCTAAACTATGGCTACACCTTC.

This chain uses TRBV11-2 with TRBJ2-2; 9 bases are shared with TRBD2. J lost 1 base, V lost 5 bases, and 5 bases had no gene match. Germline loops: CDR1 SGHAT, CDR2 FQNNGV. The CDR3 has 16 residues. The CDR3 sequence: CASSQVAGVNTGELFF. The CDR3 DNA sequence: TGTGCCAGCAGCCAGGTAGCGGGGGTGAACACCGGGGAGCTGTTTTTT.

At least ten counts were recorded for this clonotype. The chain joins TRBV5-1 to TRBJ2-7, with 11 nucleotides matching TRBD1. The CDR3 totals 15 residues. V gave up 4 bases and J gave up 1 base; unmatched junction bases: 4. Germline lookup yields CDR1 SGHRS and CDR2 YFSETQ. The CDR3 spells CASSTGQGASYEQYF. The CDR3, as DNA: TGCGCCAGCAGCACAGGACAGGGGGCTTCCTACGAGCAGTACTTC.